The present T cell receptor beta chain was sequenced within a study of Graves' ophthalmopathy and Graves' hyperthyroidism. Study-wide results and caveats: In blood appeared most of the expanded thyroid clonotypes whose frequency exceeded 0.001.

This CDR3 has 13 amino acids. Per the germline V gene, CDR1 is KGHDR and CDR2 is SFDVKD. The V and J ends lost 9 bases and 3 bases, in that order; junction bases with no gene match: 6. This clonotype was observed at least ten times. Its antigen is as yet unknown. As the template, RNA transcripts were used to amplify TCR beta CDR3 regions. Second-round multiplex PCR came after first-round RT-PCR with HTBI primers. TCRdb fed the multiplex PCR reads into MiXCR, producing one record per CDR3 protein. In the table there are more than 300,000 distinct CDR3 sequences, about 18% of which are singletons. The receptor's source is an adult woman with stable Graves' hyperthyroidism. Sequencing was carried out using peripheral blood. This chain uses TRBV24-1 with TRBJ1-1; 7 bases fit TRBD1. The CDR3 DNA sequence: TGTGCCACCGATAGGGGGCCCGACACTGAAGCTTTCTTT. Protein: CATDRGPDTEAFF.